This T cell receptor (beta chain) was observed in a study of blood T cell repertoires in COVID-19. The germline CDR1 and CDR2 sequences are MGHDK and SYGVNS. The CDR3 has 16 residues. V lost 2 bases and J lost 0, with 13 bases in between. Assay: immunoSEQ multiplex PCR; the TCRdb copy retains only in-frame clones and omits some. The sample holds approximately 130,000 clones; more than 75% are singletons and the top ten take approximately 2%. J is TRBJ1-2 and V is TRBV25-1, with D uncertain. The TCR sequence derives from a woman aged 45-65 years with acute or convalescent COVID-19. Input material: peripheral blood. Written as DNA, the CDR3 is TGTGCCAGCAGTGAAATAGTTGCGGCCACTAACTATGGCTACACCTTC. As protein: CASSEIVAATNYGYTF.